The rows below give T cell receptor beta chains drawn from one sample of a study of blood T cell repertoires in COVID-19. Assay used: immunoSEQ multiplex PCR; TCRdb lists only in-frame clones, some missing. The data show fewer than 200,000 clones, less than 90% seen once. Sequenced sample: peripheral blood. The origin of the receptors is a woman in her seventies with COVID-19, enrolled during active disease. Both conserved end residues are part of each CDR3. D genes are given only for firm matches. Expanded clones get a size class; other rows say once, few or many, or leave the size out.

>TRBJ1-6|TRBD1|once|TRBV9
CASSPSTGDNSPLHF
TGTGCCAGCAGCCCTTCGACAGGGGATAATTCACCCCTCCACTTT
>TRBJ2-3|-|few|TRBV7-8
CASSWGGDRTDTQYF
TGTGCCAGCAGTTGGGGAGGCGACCGGACAGATACGCAGTATTTT
>TRBJ1-1|TRBD1|-|TRBV10-3
CATSSGGSSTEAFF
TGTGCCACTTCCTCAGGGGGATCGAGCACTGAAGCTTTCTTT
>TRBJ1-1|-|-|TRBV11-2
CASSAATVNTEAFF
TGTGCCAGCAGCGCGGCGACAGTGAACACTGAAGCTTTCTTT
>TRBJ2-7|TRBD1|many|TRBV5-1
CASSLDRAYYEQYF
TGCGCCAGCAGCCTGGACAGGGCGTACTACGAGCAGTACTTC
>TRBJ1-1|TRBD1|-|TRBV6-6
CASSPPTGETEAFF
TGTGCCAGCAGCCCCCCGACAGGGGAAACTGAAGCTTTCTTT
>TRBJ2-7|TRBD1|-|TRBV28
CASSLLPGQGDGEQYF
TGTGCCAGCAGTTTGTTACCGGGACAGGGTGATGGCGAGCAGTACTTC
>TRBJ2-7|-|-|TRBV27
CASRGTWSPYEQYF
TGTGCCAGCAGGGGGACATGGAGCCCCTACGAGCAGTACTTC
>TRBJ1-1|-|-|TRBV10-3
CAISESPNTEAFF
TGTGCCATCAGTGAGTCCCCTAACACTGAAGCTTTCTTT
>TRBJ2-1|TRBD1|few|TRBV9
CASAGQGRFEQFF
TGTGCCAGCGCGGGACAGGGGCGATTTGAGCAGTTCTTC
>TRBJ1-2|-|once|TRBV5-4
CASSPTGGRVYGYTF
TGTGCCAGCAGCCCCACGGGGGGGCGCGTCTATGGCTACACCTTC
>TRBJ1-2|-|-|TRBV27
CASSPRLGGGYTF
TGTGCCAGCAGTCCTCGTTTAGGGGGTGGCTACACCTTC
>TRBJ2-1|-|once|TRBV6-1
CASSVWSGGKYNEQFF
TGTGCCAGCAGTGTTTGGTCGGGGGGCAAATACAATGAGCAGTTCTTC
>TRBJ2-7|-|-|TRBV12-2
CASRLASGNEQYF
TGTGCAAGTCGCTTAGCGTCGGGGAACGAGCAGTACTTC
>TRBJ2-1|-|-|TRBV5-1
CASSSLSEGRNNEQFF
TGCGCCAGCAGCTCCTTATCGGAGGGCCGAAACAATGAGCAGTTCTTC
>TRBJ1-1|TRBD1|-|TRBV28
CASRSRQGKLTEAFF
TGTGCCAGCAGGTCCCGACAGGGGAAGTTAACTGAAGCTTTCTTT
>TRBJ1-2|TRBD1|-|TRBV30
CAWSAITGGYGYTF
TGTGCCTGGAGCGCGATCACAGGGGGGTATGGCTACACCTTC
>TRBJ1-1|-|once|TRBV25-1
CASSGHPWLEAFF
TGTGCCAGCAGTGGACATCCATGGCTTGAAGCTTTCTTT
>TRBJ1-1|-|-|TRBV6-1
CASSVQGWGMNTEAFF
TGTGCCAGCAGTGTACAGGGTTGGGGCATGAACACTGAAGCTTTCTTT
>TRBJ2-7|-|few|TRBV11-2
CASSLVGEQYF
TGTGCCAGCAGCTTAGTCGGGGAGCAGTACTTC
>TRBJ1-1|-|-|TRBV27
CASSPQGWRTEAFF
TGTGCCAGCAGTCCTCAGGGTTGGCGGACTGAAGCTTTCTTT
>TRBJ1-1|TRBD1|-|TRBV6-2/TRBV6-3
CASSRQGARNTEAFF
TGTGCCAGCAGTCGTCAGGGGGCGCGGAACACTGAAGCTTTCTTT
>TRBJ2-1|TRBD2|-|TRBV6-4
CASSDDAGGYNEQFF
TGTGCCAGCAGTGACGATGCGGGAGGGTACAATGAGCAGTTCTTC
>TRBJ2-1|-|-|TRBV7-2
CASSLVSGTNEQFF
TGTGCCAGCAGCTTAGTTAGCGGAACGAATGAGCAGTTCTTC
>TRBJ2-1|TRBD1|-|TRBV7-2
CASSSDRGGEQFF
TGTGCCAGCAGTTCAGACAGGGGCGGGGAGCAGTTCTTC
>TRBJ1-3|TRBD1|-|TRBV28
CASALGGGQGWNTIYF
TGTGCCAGCGCCCTAGGGGGGGGACAGGGCTGGAACACCATATATTTT
>TRBJ2-3|TRBD1|-|TRBV19
CASSARRQGRVTDTQYF
TGTGCCAGTAGTGCAAGACGACAGGGAAGGGTCACAGATACGCAGTATTTT
>TRBJ2-7|TRBD2|-|TRBV20-1
CSASQGLVTYEQYF
TGCAGTGCTAGTCAGGGACTAGTCACCTACGAGCAGTACTTC
>TRBJ2-1|TRBD2|-|TRBV9
CASSVASSWTSGRVDEQFF
TGTGCCAGCAGCGTAGCCAGTTCCTGGACTAGCGGGAGAGTCGATGAGCAGTTCTTC
>TRBJ1-2|-|-|TRBV5-4
CASSSQGTQGYTF
TGTGCCAGCAGCTCACAGGGAACTCAGGGCTACACCTTC
>TRBJ2-2|TRBD1|-|TRBV28
CASRRTGEFTGELFF
TGTGCCAGCAGACGGACAGGGGAGTTCACCGGGGAGCTGTTTTTT
>TRBJ2-6|-|-|TRBV18
CATASPTSRQPGANVLTF
TGTGCCACCGCTTCCCCGACTAGTAGGCAGCCTGGGGCCAACGTCCTGACTTTC
>TRBJ2-1|-|-|TRBV7-2
CASSLRNYEQFF
TGTGCCAGCAGCTTACGTAACTACGAGCAGTTCTTC
>TRBJ2-7|TRBD2|-|TRBV19
CASSRTSGERYEQYF
TGTGCCAGTAGTCGGACTAGCGGGGAACGCTACGAGCAGTACTTC
>TRBJ2-3|TRBD2|-|TRBV7-9
CASSSTSGTSGTDTQYF
TGTGCCAGCAGCTCCACGTCCGGGACTAGCGGGACAGATACGCAGTATTTT
>TRBJ2-7|TRBD1|-|TRBV5-1
CASSPGQGGGEQYF
TGCGCCAGCAGCCCGGGACAGGGGGGAGGCGAGCAGTACTTC
>TRBJ2-5|-|once|TRBV28
CASSLPGQETQYF
TGTGCCAGCAGTTTACCGGGACAAGAGACCCAGTACTTC